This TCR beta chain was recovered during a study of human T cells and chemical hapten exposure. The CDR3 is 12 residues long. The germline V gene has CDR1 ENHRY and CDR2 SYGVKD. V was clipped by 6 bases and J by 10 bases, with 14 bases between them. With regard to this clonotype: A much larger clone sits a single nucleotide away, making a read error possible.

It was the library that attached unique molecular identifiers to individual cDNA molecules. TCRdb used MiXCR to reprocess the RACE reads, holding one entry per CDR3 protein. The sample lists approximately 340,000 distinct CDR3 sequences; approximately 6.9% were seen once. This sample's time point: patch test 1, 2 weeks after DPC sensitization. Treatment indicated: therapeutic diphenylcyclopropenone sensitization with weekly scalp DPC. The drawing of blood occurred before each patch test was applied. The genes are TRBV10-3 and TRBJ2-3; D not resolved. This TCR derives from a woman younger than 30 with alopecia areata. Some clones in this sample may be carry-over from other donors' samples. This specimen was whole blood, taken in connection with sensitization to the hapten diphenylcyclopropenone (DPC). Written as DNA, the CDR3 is TGTGCCATCAGCGACGATTCGGATTCGCAGTATTTT. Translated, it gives CAISDDSDSQYF.